These 25 T cell receptor beta chains share one sample of origin, sequenced in a study of memory B cells and T cells in multiple sclerosis. Their specific antigens are unknown. The repertoire was sequenced with immunoSEQ multiplex PCR; TCRdb's copy has only in-frame clones and lacks some. The sample yields roughly 30,000 clones, more than 75% seen once. Separate sequencing covered autoproliferating (CFSE-dim) and non-proliferating (CFSE-high) T cells from stimulus-free culture. Pooled replicate wells came from about 50 million CFSE-labeled PBMCs cultured less than eight days without stimulus. Specimen: PBMCs from blood kept in culture. These TCRs come from a human donor with multiple sclerosis.

V gene TRBV19 combines with J gene TRBJ2-3; D gene uncertain. Trimming took 3 bases from V and 0 from J, leaving 10 bases between them. Germline V gives CDR1 LNHDA, CDR2 SQIVND (reference sequence). There are 15 residues in the CDR3. The CDR3 coding sequence is TGTGCCAGTAGTATCGCAGCAGGCAGCACAGATACGCAGTATTTT. It specifies CASSIAAGSTDTQYF.

The chain links TRBV19 to TRBJ2-5; possible D gene TRBD1, 6 bases. The germline V and J ends were trimmed by 3 bases and 0 bases, with 11 bases remaining between them. Germline V gene data show CDR1 as LNHDA and CDR2 as SQIVND (reference sequence). CDR3 size: 15 residues. The CDR3 DNA reads TGTGCCAGTAGTATCCCTACAGGGAACCAAGAGACCCAGTACTTC. Translation: CASSIPTGNQETQYF. Based on the CDR3 plus reference TRBV19 and TRBJ2-5, the full variable domain is DGGITQSPKYLFRKEGQNVTLSCEQNLNHDAMYWYRQDPGQGLRLIYYSQIVNDFQKGDIAEGYSVSREKKESFPLTVTSAQKNPTAFYLCASSIPTGNQETQYFGPGTRLLVL.

This sequence joins TRBV5-4 and TRBJ2-1; 9 bases align to TRBD2. Unmatched junction bases numbered 6, after V lost 9 bases and J lost 5 bases. This CDR3 comprises 13 residues. Germline CDR1 is SGHNT and CDR2 is YYREEE (reference sequence). The CDR3 region has the DNA TGTGCCACCGCGGGGGGGCCCCACAATGAGCAGTTCTTC. Protein: CATAGGPHNEQFF.

On this clone: This same CDR3 is encoded by further DNA sequences in the sample. V is TRBV9 and J is TRBJ2-5; 11 bases line up with TRBD2. Germline lookup yields CDR1 SGDLS and CDR2 YYNGEE. The CDR3 loop spans 15 amino acids. Trimming cost V 4 bases and J 1 base; bases outside gene matches: 3. The CDR3 nucleotides read TGTGCCAGCAGCTCTCTAGCGGGGGGCCAAGAGACCCAGTACTTC. Translating gives CASSSLAGGQETQYF.

This chain connects TRBV7-9 to TRBJ2-5; 13 bases map to TRBD2. The germline V gene has CDR1 SEHNR and CDR2 FQNEAQ (reference sequence). J gave up 5 bases and V 5 bases, and 11 bases lay outside the gene matches. The CDR3 is made up of 17 amino acids. The CDR3 DNA follows: TGTGCCAGCAGCCCTGGACTAGCGGGAGTATGGTCGGAGACCCAGTACTTC. It is translated as CASSPGLAGVWSETQYF. The full variable domain, in which reference TRBV7-9 and TRBJ2-5 provide the parts outside the CDR3, is DTGVSQNPRHKITKRGQNVTFRCDPISEHNRLYWYRQTLGQGPEFLTYFQNEAQLEKSRLLSDRFSAERPKGSFSTLEIQRTEQGDSAMYLCASSPGLAGVWSETQYFGPGTRLLVL.

This clone was picked up one time. V gene TRBV27 combines with J gene TRBJ2-7, with TRBD1 matching over 7 bases. Per the germline V gene, CDR1 is MNHEY and CDR2 is SMNVEV (reference sequence). The CDR3 length is 15 residues. After removal of 7 bases from V and 1 base from J, the junction contained 10 bases not matched to a gene. The DNA for the CDR3 is TGTGCCAGCAAACAGGGGCGGTCCTGGTCCTACGAGCAGTACTTC. Its protein product is CASKQGRSWSYEQYF.

This clone was seen a few times. The CDR3 loop reads CASNRGETNTEAFF. As DNA, the CDR3 is TGTGCCAGTAACAGGGGCGAGACGAACACTGAAGCTTTCTTT. The chain combines TRBV19 with TRBJ1-1; 7 bases are a match to TRBD1. The ends lost 7 bases at V and 1 base at J; junction bases unmatched: 6. The CDR3 consists of 14 residues. The germline gives CDR1 LNHDA, CDR2 SQIVND (reference sequence).

The chain couples TRBV28 to TRBJ1-3; D not certain. CDR3 length: 11 residues. With 3 bases removed from V and 3 bases from J, the gap between germline ends came to 0 bases. CDR1 and CDR2 (germline): MDHEN, SYDVKM. The CDR3 region is CASSFGNTIYF. CDR3 sequence (DNA): TGTGCCAGCAGTTTTGGAAACACCATATATTTT.

This sequence joins TRBV5-1 and TRBJ2-1; D ambiguous. This CDR3 has 15 residues. Germline CDR1 SGHRS, CDR2 YFSETQ. With 0 bases removed from V and 9 bases from J, the gap between germline ends came to 16 bases. The CDR3 DNA is TGCGCCAGCAGCTTGGTTGTGACGCCTTCCGGTGAGCAGTTCTTC. This gives the protein CASSLVVTPSGEQFF. Drawing the rest from reference TRBV5-1 and TRBJ2-1, the complete variable domain is KAGVTQTPRYLIKTRGQQVTLSCSPISGHRSVSWYQQTPGQGLQFLFEYFSETQRNKGNFPGRFSGRQFSNSRSEMNVSTLELGDSALYLCASSLVVTPSGEQFFGPGTRLTVL.

The chain carries TRBV5-1 and TRBJ1-6; no firm D call. The CDR3 sequence is 13 residues long. V was trimmed by 0 bases and J by 8 bases, leaving 6 bases between them. CDR1 SGHRS and CDR2 YFSETQ come from the germline V gene. CDR3 in amino acids: CASSLDSDSPLHF. CDR3 nucleotides: TGCGCCAGCAGCTTGGACAGCGATTCACCCCTCCACTTT. Complete variable domain (other parts from reference TRBV5-1 and TRBJ1-6): KAGVTQTPRYLIKTRGQQVTLSCSPISGHRSVSWYQQTPGQGLQFLFEYFSETQRNKGNFPGRFSGRQFSNSRSEMNVSTLELGDSALYLCASSLDSDSPLHFGNGTRLTVT.

The V call is TRBV19, the J call TRBJ2-7, with 13 bases that match TRBD2. V shed 6 bases, J shed 4 bases, and the junction held 12 bases outside the gene matches. Per germline, CDR1 LNHDA and CDR2 SQIVND (reference sequence). There are 17 residues in the CDR3. Here the CDR3 DNA reads TGTGCCAGTAGCCAATTTGGACTAGCGGGAGCGCCGTACGAGCAGTACTTC. This gives the protein CASSQFGLAGAPYEQYF.

This clone came up a few times. The rearrangement links TRBV19 to TRBJ2-3; no clear D. V shed 3 bases and J shed 1 base, with 11 bases lying between them. From germline, CDR1 is LNHDA and CDR2 SQIVND (reference sequence). The CDR3 consists of 15 residues. This CDR3 is CASSMGWQGTDTQYF. The CDR3 nucleotides are TGTGCCAGTAGTATGGGATGGCAGGGCACAGATACGCAGTATTTT.

The chain carries TRBV7-3 and TRBJ2-3; 11 bases line up with TRBD1. V was pared by 5 bases and J by 4 bases, with 2 bases of the junction left unmatched. In germline, CDR1 is SGHTA, CDR2 FQGTGA. The CDR3 consists of 14 residues. The DNA for the CDR3 is TGTGCCAGCAGCAGGACAGGGGGCCCAGATACGCAGTATTTT. Protein: CASSRTGGPDTQYF.

In this sample, this clone turned up once. The chain combines TRBV6-6 with TRBJ1-5, with a possible D match to TRBD1 (5 bases). This CDR3 spans 16 amino acids. V dropped 0 bases and J dropped 0 bases, with 9 bases sitting between them. Germline V gene lookup returns CDR1 MNHNY and CDR2 SVGAGI (reference sequence). The CDR3 DNA is TGTGCCAGCAGTTACTCGGGAGGGGCTAGCAATCAGCCCCAGCATTTT. The encoded protein is CASSYSGGASNQPQHF.

This clone occurred once. The chain recombines TRBV15 with TRBJ2-3, with D perhaps TRBD1 or TRBD2 (6 bases each). CDR1 is LNHNV and CDR2 is YYDKDF in the germline V gene (reference sequence). Trimming shortened V by 5 bases and J by 6 bases, and 15 bases separated the two germline ends. The CDR3 covers 14 residues. CDR3 sequence reads: CATSGGTKGDTQYF. Here the CDR3 DNA reads TGTGCCACCAGCGGCGGGACAAAAGGCGATACGCAGTATTTT.

J is TRBJ2-2 and V is TRBV6-6, with a possible D match to TRBD1 (6 bases). Germline V CDR1 and CDR2: MNHNY, SVGAGI (reference sequence). V shed 4 bases and J shed 4 bases, with 10 bases lying between them. The CDR3 is 14 residues long. CDR3 in amino acids: CASSLKGGTGELFF. As DNA, the CDR3 is TGTGCCAGCAGTTTAAAAGGGGGCACCGGGGAGCTGTTTTTT.

The chain employs TRBV7-9 and TRBJ2-6; tentatively, D is TRBD1 (5 bases). The CDR3 is 14 residues long. Looked up from germline, CDR1 is SEHNR and CDR2 is FQNEAQ (reference sequence). V was cut by 5 bases and J by 9 bases, with 14 bases left in between. CDR3 residues: CASSHSTAYNVLTF. As DNA, the CDR3 is TGTGCCAGCAGCCATTCGACAGCCTACAACGTCCTGACTTTC.

The chain recombines TRBV4-1 with TRBJ2-4, with 7 bases matching TRBD1. Germline-derived CDR1 and CDR2 are MGHRA and YSYEKL. V gave up 6 bases and J gave up 1 base; unmatched junction bases: 6. The CDR3 runs 15 residues. CDR3 protein: CASSSPQGAKNIQYF. The CDR3 DNA is TGCGCCAGCAGTTCTCCACAGGGGGCCAAAAACATTCAGTACTTC.

This clone has only one observation. The gene calls are TRBV9 and TRBJ2-1; TRBD2 matches at 16 bases. With V trimmed by 4 bases and J by 0 bases, 16 bases remained unmatched. The CDR3 is 22 amino acids. In germline, CDR1 is SGDLS, CDR2 YYNGEE. CDR3 region: CASSTPTGTSGRAVVSYNEQFF. As DNA, the CDR3 is TGTGCCAGCAGCACCCCAACGGGGACTAGCGGGAGGGCCGTCGTCTCCTACAATGAGCAGTTCTTC. Full variable domain (remainder filled in from reference TRBV9 and TRBJ2-1): DSGVTQTPKHLITATGQRVTLRCSPRSGDLSVYWYQQSLDQGLQFLIQYYNGEERAKGNILERFSAQQFPDLHSELNLSSLELGDSALYFCASSTPTGTSGRAVVSYNEQFFGPGTRLTVL.

This chain connects TRBV5-1 to TRBJ2-2, with 8 bases matching TRBD2. Germline V gives CDR1 SGHRS, CDR2 YFSETQ. The V segment lost 4 bases and the J segment 5 bases; nucleotides outside the gene matches: 7. The CDR3 runs to 15 residues. CDR3 DNA: TGCGCCAGCAGCGTGACTAGCGTGAGAACCGGGGAGCTGTTTTTT. Protein sequence: CASSVTSVRTGELFF.

The rearrangement uses TRBV6-1 and TRBJ2-5; a possible D gene is TRBD2 (6 bases). This CDR3 is 12 amino acids long. The germline CDR1 and CDR2 sequences are MNHNS and SASEGT. V was shortened by 10 bases and J by 1 base, with 10 bases between the two germline ends. CDR3 in DNA: TGTGCCACCGGGACTCGCCAAGAGACCCAGTACTTC. This sequence encodes CATGTRQETQYF.

The chain links TRBV5-1 to TRBJ2-7, with D possibly TRBD2 on 7 matching bases. The ends were cut back, 1 base at V and 4 bases at J, with 15 bases in the middle. Germline CDR1 and CDR2: SGHRS and YFSETQ. The CDR3 covers 15 residues. This CDR3 is CASSLNRGAMYEQYF. In nucleotides, the CDR3 is TGCGCCAGCAGCTTGAATCGGGGGGCGATGTACGAGCAGTACTTC.

The gene calls are TRBV2 and TRBJ2-1; D is perhaps TRBD2 (5 bases). This CDR3 has 14 amino acids. V was cut by 1 base and J by 9 bases, with 13 bases left in between. The germline V gene has CDR1 SNHLY and CDR2 FYNNEI. CDR3 nucleotides: TGTGCCAGCAGTGAAGTTCGAGGGATCGGTGAGCAGTTCTTC. Protein: CASSEVRGIGEQFF.

V is TRBV19 and J is TRBJ2-7, with D perhaps TRBD1 (5 bases). The CDR3 consists of 14 residues. The germline V gene encodes CDR1 LNHDA and CDR2 SQIVND (reference sequence). The V end lost 1 base, the J end lost 0 bases, and 7 bases lay between the germline ends. The CDR3 loop reads CASSIGTYSYEQYF. The CDR3, as DNA: TGTGCCAGTAGTATAGGGACATACTCCTACGAGCAGTACTTC. Drawing the rest from reference TRBV19 and TRBJ2-7, the complete variable domain is DGGITQSPKYLFRKEGQNVTLSCEQNLNHDAMYWYRQDPGQGLRLIYYSQIVNDFQKGDIAEGYSVSREKKESFPLTVTSAQKNPTAFYLCASSIGTYSYEQYFGPGTRLTVT.

The chain carries TRBV15 and TRBJ1-4; D is perhaps TRBD1 (6 bases). The V end lost 0 bases, the J end lost 8 bases, and 19 bases lay between the germline ends. The CDR3 contains 17 residues. Germline loops: CDR1 LNHNV, CDR2 YYDKDF (reference sequence). CDR3 nucleotides: TGTGCCACCAGCAGAGATTTTCTTATGACAGGTCGAGAAAAACTGTTTTTT. Amino acid sequence: CATSRDFLMTGREKLFF.